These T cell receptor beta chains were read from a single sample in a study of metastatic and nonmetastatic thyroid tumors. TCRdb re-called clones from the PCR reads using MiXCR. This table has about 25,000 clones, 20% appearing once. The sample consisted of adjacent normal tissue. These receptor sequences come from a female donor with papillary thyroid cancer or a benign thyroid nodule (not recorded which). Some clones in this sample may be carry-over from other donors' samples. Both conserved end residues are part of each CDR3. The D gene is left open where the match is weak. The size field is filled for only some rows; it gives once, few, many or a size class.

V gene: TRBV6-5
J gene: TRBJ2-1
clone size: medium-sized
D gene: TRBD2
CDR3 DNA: TGTGCCAGCAGCCGCATCCTAACTAGCGGGACGTACAATGAGCAGTTCTTC
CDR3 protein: CASSRILTSGTYNEQFF

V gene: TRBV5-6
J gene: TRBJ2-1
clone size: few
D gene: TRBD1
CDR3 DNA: TGTGCCAGCAACAATGGCGACAGGGGGCACTACAATGAGCAGTTCTTC
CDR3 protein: CASNNGDRGHYNEQFF

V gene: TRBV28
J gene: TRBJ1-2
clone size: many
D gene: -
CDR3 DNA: TGTGCCAGCAGTTTAGTGGCCAAGAACTATGGCTACACCTTC
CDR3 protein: CASSLVAKNYGYTF

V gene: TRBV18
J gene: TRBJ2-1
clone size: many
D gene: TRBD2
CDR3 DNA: TGTGCCAGCTCACCGACTAGCGGGAGGGCGAATGAGCAGTTCTTC
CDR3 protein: CASSPTSGRANEQFF

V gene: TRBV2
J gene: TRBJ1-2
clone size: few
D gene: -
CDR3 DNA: TGTGCCAGCAAGGTCTCAGGGCCGAGGTGGGGCTACACCTTC
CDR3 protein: CASKVSGPRWGYTF

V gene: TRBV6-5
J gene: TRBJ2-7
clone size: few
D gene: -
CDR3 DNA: TGTGCCAGCAGTCCGACAGGGACTAGGATCCCGGAAGGCTACGAGCAGTACTTC
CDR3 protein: CASSPTGTRIPEGYEQYF

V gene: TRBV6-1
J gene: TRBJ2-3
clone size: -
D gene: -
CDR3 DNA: TGTGCCAGCAGTCGGAGCTTTAGCGGTAGAACAGATACGCAGTATTTT
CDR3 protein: CASSRSFSGRTDTQYF

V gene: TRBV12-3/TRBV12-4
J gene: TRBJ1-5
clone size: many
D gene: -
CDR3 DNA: TGTGCCAGCAGTATTCAGGGTTTCAATCAGCCCCAGCATTTT
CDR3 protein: CASSIQGFNQPQHF

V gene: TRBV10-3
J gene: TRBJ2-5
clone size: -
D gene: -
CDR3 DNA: TGTGCCATCAGTTCCGGGGGCAGGGAAGGGCAAGAGACCCAGTACTTC
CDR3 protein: CAISSGGREGQETQYF

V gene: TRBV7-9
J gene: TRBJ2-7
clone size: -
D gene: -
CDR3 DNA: TGTGCCAGCAGCTTCTCGGGACATATCCCCTACGAGCAGTACTTC
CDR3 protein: CASSFSGHIPYEQYF

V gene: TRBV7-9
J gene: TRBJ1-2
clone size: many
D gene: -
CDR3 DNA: TGTGCCAGCAGCCCGGACAGAGGGGACTATGGCTACACCTTC
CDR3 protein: CASSPDRGDYGYTF

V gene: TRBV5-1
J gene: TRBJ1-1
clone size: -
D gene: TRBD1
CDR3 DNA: TGCGCCAGCAGCCCTGCAATACCAGGGGGACCCCGTGAAGCTTTCTTT
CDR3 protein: CASSPAIPGGPREAFF

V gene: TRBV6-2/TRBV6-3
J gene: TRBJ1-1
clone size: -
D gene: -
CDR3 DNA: TGTGCCAGCAGTTCCCTGGGACGGGTGAGTTCGGCTTTCTTT
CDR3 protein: CASSSLGRVSSAFF

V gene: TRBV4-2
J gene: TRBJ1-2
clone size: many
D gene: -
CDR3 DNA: TGTGCCAGCAGCCAAGATCTTGGAAGCTTCTATGGCTACACCTTC
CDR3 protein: CASSQDLGSFYGYTF

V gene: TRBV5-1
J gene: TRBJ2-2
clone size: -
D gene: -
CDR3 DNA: TGCGCCAGCAGCCTACTAGGAGGTGGGCCCTCGAACACCGGGGAGCTGTTTTTT
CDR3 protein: CASSLLGGGPSNTGELFF

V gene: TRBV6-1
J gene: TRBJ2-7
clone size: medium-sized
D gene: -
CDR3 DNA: TGTGCCAGCAATCTTTCGATAGGGGCCAGGGGGCAGTACTTC
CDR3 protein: CASNLSIGARGQYF

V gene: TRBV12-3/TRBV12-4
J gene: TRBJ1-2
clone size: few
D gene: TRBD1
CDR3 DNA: TGTGCCAGCAGTTGGGGCAGGGGGCTGGATGGCTACACCTTC
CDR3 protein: CASSWGRGLDGYTF

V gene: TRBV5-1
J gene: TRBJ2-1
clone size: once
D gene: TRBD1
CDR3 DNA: TGCGCCAGCAGCGCCGGGACAGGGAACTACAATGAGCAGTTCTTC
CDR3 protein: CASSAGTGNYNEQFF

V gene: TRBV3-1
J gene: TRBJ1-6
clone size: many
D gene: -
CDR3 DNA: TGTGCCAGCAGCCAGGGGCACGGGAGAGGGTCTGCACCCCTCCACTTT
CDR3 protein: CASSQGHGRGSAPLHF

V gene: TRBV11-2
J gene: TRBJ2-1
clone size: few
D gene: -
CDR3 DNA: TGTGCCAGCAGCTTATATGGGAGTCAGGTCCATTATCCCGAATCCTACAATGAGCAGTTTTTC
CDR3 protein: CASSLYGSQVHYPESYNEQFF

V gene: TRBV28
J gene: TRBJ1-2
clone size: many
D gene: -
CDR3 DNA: TGTGCCAGCAGTTTATCCCATAACTATGGCTACACCTTC
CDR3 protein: CASSLSHNYGYTF

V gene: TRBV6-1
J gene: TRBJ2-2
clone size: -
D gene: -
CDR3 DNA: TGTGCCAGCAACATAGGCAGAACCACCGGGGAGCTGTTTTTT
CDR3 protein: CASNIGRTTGELFF

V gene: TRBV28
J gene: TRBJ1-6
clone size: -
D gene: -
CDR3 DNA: TGTGCCAGCAGTCCCCCTCGGGTCTCTCAGGGCTCACCCCTCCACTTT
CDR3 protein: CASSPPRVSQGSPLHF

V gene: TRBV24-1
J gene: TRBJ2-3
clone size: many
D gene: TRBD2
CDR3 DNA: TGTGCCACCAGTGACTCAGCGGGAGTAGGCCCAGATACGCAGTATTTT
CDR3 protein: CATSDSAGVGPDTQYF

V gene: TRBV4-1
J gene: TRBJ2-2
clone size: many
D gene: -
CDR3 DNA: TGCGCCAGCAGCCAAGACATGAGCGTCGGGGAGCTGTTTTTT
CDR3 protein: CASSQDMSVGELFF

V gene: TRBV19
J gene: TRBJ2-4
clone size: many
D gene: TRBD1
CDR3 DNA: TGTGCCAGTAGCCGGGGACAGGGGGTGGACATTCAGTACTTC
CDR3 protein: CASSRGQGVDIQYF

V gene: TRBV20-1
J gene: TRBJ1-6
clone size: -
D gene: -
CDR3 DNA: TGCAGTTCTAGAGATTGGGCAGGTGGTAATTCACCCCTCCACTTT
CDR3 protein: CSSRDWAGGNSPLHF

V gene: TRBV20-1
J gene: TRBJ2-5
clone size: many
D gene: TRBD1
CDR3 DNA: TGCAGTGCTAATGGGGACAGGGGGTATTGGGAGACCCAGTACTTC
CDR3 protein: CSANGDRGYWETQYF

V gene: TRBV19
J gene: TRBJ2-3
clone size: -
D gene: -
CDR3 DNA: TGTGCCAGTCTTATTGGACAGTTAAACATAGATACGCAGTATTTT
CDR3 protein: CASLIGQLNIDTQYF

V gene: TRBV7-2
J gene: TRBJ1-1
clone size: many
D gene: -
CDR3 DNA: TGTGCCAGCAGCTTAGACGGGGGGAACACTGAAGCTTTCTTT
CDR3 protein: CASSLDGGNTEAFF

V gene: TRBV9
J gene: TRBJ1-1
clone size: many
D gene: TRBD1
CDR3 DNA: TGTGCCAGCAGCGTCGGACAGGGGGCGAGGAACACTGAAGCTTTCTTT
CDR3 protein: CASSVGQGARNTEAFF

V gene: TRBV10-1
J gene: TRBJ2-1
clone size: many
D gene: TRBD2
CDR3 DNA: TGCGCCAGCAGCGGGTCGAAACAGGGATCGGGACTAGCGGGAGAGAGATTATACAATGAGCAGTTCTTC
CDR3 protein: CASSGSKQGSGLAGERLYNEQFF

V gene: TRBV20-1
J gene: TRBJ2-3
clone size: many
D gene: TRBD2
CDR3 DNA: TGCAGTGCTAGCTGGGAGGGCGGCACAGATACGCAGTATTTT
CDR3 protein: CSASWEGGTDTQYF

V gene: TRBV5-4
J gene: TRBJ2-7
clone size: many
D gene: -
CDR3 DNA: TGTGCCAGCAGCTTGATGGGAGTGGGCTTTTCCGAGCAGTACTTC
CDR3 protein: CASSLMGVGFSEQYF

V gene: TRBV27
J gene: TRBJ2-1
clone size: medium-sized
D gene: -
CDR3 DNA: TGTGCCAGCTTCGAGGGGGTTGAGCAGTTCTTC
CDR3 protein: CASFEGVEQFF

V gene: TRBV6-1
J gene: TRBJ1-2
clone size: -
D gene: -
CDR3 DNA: TGTGCCAGCAGTGAATTGGGGAGTTCCTATGGCTACACCTTC
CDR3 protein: CASSELGSSYGYTF

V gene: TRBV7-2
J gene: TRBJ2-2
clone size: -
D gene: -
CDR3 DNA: TGTGCCAGTAGCCCCGGGACACCCATCGGGGAGCTGTTTTTT
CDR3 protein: CASSPGTPIGELFF

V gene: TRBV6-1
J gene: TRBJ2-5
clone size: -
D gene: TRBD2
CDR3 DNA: TGTGCCAGCAGTAGGACGGGAGGATGTAGCGGAGAGACCCATTACTTC
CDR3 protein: CASSRTGGCSGETHYF

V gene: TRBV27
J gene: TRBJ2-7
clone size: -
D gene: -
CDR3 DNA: TGTGCCAGCCGCATAGCCCGGGCGGGGGACAACGAGCAATACTTC
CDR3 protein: CASRIARAGDNEQYF

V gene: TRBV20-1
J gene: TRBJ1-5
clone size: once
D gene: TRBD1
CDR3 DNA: TGCAGTGGGACAGGGGGTGATCAGCCCCAGCATTTT
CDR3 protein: CSGTGGDQPQHF

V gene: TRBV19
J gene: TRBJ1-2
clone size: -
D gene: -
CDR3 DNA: TGTGCCATCGAAAGGGCGTCCCCATATGGCTACACCTTC
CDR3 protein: CAIERASPYGYTF

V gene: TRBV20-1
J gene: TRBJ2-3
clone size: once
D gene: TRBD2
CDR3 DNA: TGCAGTGCTTTCCTAGCGGGGTCTTCTAGCACAGATACGCAGTATTTT
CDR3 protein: CSAFLAGSSSTDTQYF

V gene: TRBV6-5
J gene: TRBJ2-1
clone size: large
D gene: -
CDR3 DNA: TGTGCCAGCAGTTACGGAGGATGGGGAAGTAATGAGCAGTTCTTC
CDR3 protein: CASSYGGWGSNEQFF

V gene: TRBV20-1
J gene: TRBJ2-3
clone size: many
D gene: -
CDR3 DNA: TGCAGTGCTAGTGCCCGCGGGAGCACAGATACGCAGTATTTT
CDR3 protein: CSASARGSTDTQYF

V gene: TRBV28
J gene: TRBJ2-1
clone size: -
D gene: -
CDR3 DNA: TGTGCCAGCAGTTCCTCGGATAGAGGGAGGGGGTCCTACAATGAGCAGTTCTTC
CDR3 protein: CASSSSDRGRGSYNEQFF

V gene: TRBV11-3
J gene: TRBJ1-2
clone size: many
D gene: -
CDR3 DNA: TGTGCCAGCAGCTCCAGGTCCTGCTTCGACTATGGCTACACCTTC
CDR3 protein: CASSSRSCFDYGYTF

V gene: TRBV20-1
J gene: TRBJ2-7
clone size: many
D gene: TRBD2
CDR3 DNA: TGCAGTGCTACGCGAATAGCGGGACAATTCTACGAGCAGTACTTC
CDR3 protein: CSATRIAGQFYEQYF

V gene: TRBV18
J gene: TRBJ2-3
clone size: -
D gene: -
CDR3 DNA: TGTGCCAGCTCAAAACACGGTGCCACAGATACGCAGTATTTT
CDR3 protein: CASSKHGATDTQYF

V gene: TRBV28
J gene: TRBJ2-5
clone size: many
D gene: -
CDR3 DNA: TGTGCCAGCAGCAAACGGACCCTTAAAGAGACCCAGTACTTC
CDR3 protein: CASSKRTLKETQYF

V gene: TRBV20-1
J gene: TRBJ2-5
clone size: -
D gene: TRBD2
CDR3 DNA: TGCAGTGCTAGTGACTTCACGCGACTAGCGGGAGTGACCCAGTACTTC
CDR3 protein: CSASDFTRLAGVTQYF

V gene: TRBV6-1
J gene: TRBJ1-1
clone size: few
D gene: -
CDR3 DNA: TGTGCCATCAACCGGGACACTGAAGCTTTCTTT
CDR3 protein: CAINRDTEAFF

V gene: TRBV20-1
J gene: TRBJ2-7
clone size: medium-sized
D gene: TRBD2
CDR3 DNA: TGCAGTGCTAGCCGCGGGGGGGGCCCCGAGCAGTACTTC
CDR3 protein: CSASRGGGPEQYF

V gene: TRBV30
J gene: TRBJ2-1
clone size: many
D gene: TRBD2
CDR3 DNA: TGTGCCTGGACTAGCGGGAGGGCCGTCCGAAATGAGCAGTTCTTC
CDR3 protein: CAWTSGRAVRNEQFF

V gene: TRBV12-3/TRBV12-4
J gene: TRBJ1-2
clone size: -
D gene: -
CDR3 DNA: TGTGCCAGCAGTTTAGAGGGCTCGAAGGGCTATGGCTACACCTTC
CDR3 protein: CASSLEGSKGYGYTF

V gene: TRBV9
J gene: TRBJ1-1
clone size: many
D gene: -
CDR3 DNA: TGTGCCAGCAGCACAACGAGTACCTACACTGAAGCTTTCTTT
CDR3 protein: CASSTTSTYTEAFF